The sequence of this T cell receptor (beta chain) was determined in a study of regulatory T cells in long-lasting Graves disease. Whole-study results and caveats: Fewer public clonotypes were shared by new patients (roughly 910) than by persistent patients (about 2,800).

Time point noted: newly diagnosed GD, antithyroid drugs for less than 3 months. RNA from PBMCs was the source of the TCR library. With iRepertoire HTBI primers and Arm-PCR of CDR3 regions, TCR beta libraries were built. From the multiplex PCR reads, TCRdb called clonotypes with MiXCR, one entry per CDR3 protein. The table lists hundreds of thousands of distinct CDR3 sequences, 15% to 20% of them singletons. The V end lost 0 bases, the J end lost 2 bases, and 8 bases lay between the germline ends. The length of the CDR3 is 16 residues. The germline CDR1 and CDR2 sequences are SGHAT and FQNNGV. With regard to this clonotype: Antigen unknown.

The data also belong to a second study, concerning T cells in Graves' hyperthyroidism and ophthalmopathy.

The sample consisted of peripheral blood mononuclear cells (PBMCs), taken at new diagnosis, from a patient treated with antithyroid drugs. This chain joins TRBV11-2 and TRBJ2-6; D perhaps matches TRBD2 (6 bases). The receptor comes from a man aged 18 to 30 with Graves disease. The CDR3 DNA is TGTGCCAGCAGCTTAGATTGGGGGGCTGGGGCCAACGTCCTGACTTTC. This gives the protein CASSLDWGAGANVLTF.